One and the same sample provided the 8 T cell receptor beta chains below, sequenced in a study of CD8+ T cells in alopecia areata. Once RNA had been extracted, it was reverse transcribed into cDNA to act as the sequencing template. TCRdb keeps only in-frame clones here, not all; method: immunoSEQ multiplex PCR. There are about 150,000 clones in the sample; less than 65% occur only once, and roughly 19% lies in the top ten. The source material was CD8+ T cells sorted from blood, sampled at week 0. The receptors originated from a human donor with alopecia areata.

The chain links TRBV4-3 to TRBJ1-3; D remains ambiguous. From germline, CDR1 is LGHNA and CDR2 YSLEER. The CDR3 extends over 17 amino acids. Trimming removed 0 bases at V and 0 bases at J, with 12 bases between. The CDR3 coding sequence is TGCGCCAGCAGCCAAGATCAGGTTCAAACCTCTGGAAACACCATATATTTT. This sequence encodes CASSQDQVQTSGNTIYF.

In this sample, this clone turned up a few times. The CDR3: CASSSTANTEAFF. The CDR3 DNA reads as TGCGCCAGCAGCTCGACAGCGAACACTGAAGCTTTCTTT. The chain links TRBV5-1 to TRBJ1-1; TRBD1 is a possible D gene (5 bases). Germline V gene sequence: CDR1 SGHRS, CDR2 YFSETQ. Trimming shortened V by 3 bases and J by 1 base, and 7 bases separated the two germline ends. CDR3 length: 13 amino acids.

This clone turned up a few times. The chain couples TRBV9 to TRBJ2-1, with 7 bases aligning to TRBD2. The CDR3 has 12 amino acids. V lost 7 bases, J lost 9 bases, and 7 bases stayed unmatched. Germline V gene sequence: CDR1 SGDLS, CDR2 YYNGEE. In nucleotides, the CDR3 is TGTGCCAGCGGGGAGGGAGGGAGTGAGCAGTTCTTC. It encodes CASGEGGSEQFF.

The V and J genes are TRBV4-1 and TRBJ1-2, with D unresolved. Germline loops: CDR1 MGHRA, CDR2 YSYEKL. The CDR3 loop spans 16 amino acids. V lost 1 base to trimming and J lost 3 bases, with 15 bases between them. The CDR3 DNA is TGCGCCAGCAGCCAAGTTTCGCTTCCCACAGACTATGGCTACACCTTC. This sequence encodes CASSQVSLPTDYGYTF.

This clone was observed a handful of times. This chain links TRBV6-5 with TRBJ1-2; 9 nucleotides align to TRBD1. Germline V lookup: CDR1 MNHEY, CDR2 SVGAGI. This CDR3 spans 14 amino acids. Trimming at V came to 5 bases and at J to 1 base, leaving 2 bases not matched to a gene. The CDR3 nucleotides are TGTGCCAGCAGTGGGACAGGGATTAACTATGGCTACACCTTC. Translation: CASSGTGINYGYTF.

Only a few counts were recorded for this clone. J is TRBJ1-1 and V is TRBV15; D gene ambiguous. Deletions cut 0 bases from V and 7 bases from J, with 12 bases between. This CDR3 is built from 14 residues. Germline CDR1 reads LNHNV; CDR2 reads YYDKDF (reference sequence). This CDR3 is CATSRDRAGIEAFF. For the CDR3, the DNA is TGTGCCACCAGCAGAGATAGGGCGGGTATTGAAGCTTTCTTT.

This chain uses TRBV7-9 with TRBJ2-2; D call uncertain. Trimming left V 5 bases short and J 6 bases short, with 7 bases between. This CDR3 has 12 amino acids. Germline CDR1 reads SEHNR; CDR2 reads FQNEAQ (reference sequence). CDR3 protein: CASSQRAGELFF. The CDR3 DNA reads as TGTGCCAGCAGCCAACGAGCCGGGGAGCTGTTTTTT.

This clone has more than one count but fewer than ten. The V gene is TRBV7-8, the J gene TRBJ2-5, with TRBD2 as a possible D gene (5 bases). This CDR3 is 13 amino acids long. Germline loops: CDR1 SGHVS, CDR2 FQNEAQ. The ends were cut back, 7 bases at V and 2 bases at J, with 11 bases in the middle. The CDR3 loop reads CASKRTQQETQYF. CDR3 nucleotide sequence: TGTGCCAGCAAAAGGACTCAGCAAGAGACCCAGTACTTC. The whole variable domain, filled in from reference TRBV7-8 and TRBJ2-5, reads GAGVSQSPRYKVAKRGQDVALRCDPISGHVSLFWYQQALGQGPEFLTYFQNEAQLDKSGLPSDRFFAERPEGSVSTLKIQRTQQEDSAVYLCASKRTQQETQYFGPGTRLLVL.